Below, 12 T cell receptor beta chains from the same sample are listed, as sequenced in a study of blood T cell repertoires in COVID-19. This table comes from immunoSEQ multiplex PCR, and its TCRdb copy is limited to in-frame clones, with some not included. This sample has 250,000 to 350,000 clones; 90% occur once, and the top ten carry around 1.7%. The sample was PBMCs or T cells enriched from blood (not recorded which). These receptors all stem from a woman aged 18-35 years with acute COVID-19.

The chain links TRBV2 to TRBJ1-5; D ambiguous. Trimming stripped 6 bases from V and 0 bases from J, with 9 bases between. This CDR3 spans 14 amino acids. Germline V gene sequence: CDR1 SNHLY, CDR2 FYNNEI. The CDR3 DNA is TGTGCCAGCAGCGTAGAGTATAGCAATCAGCCCCAGCATTTT. Translation: CASSVEYSNQPQHF.

V gene TRBV5-6 combines with J gene TRBJ2-1; 9 nucleotides match TRBD2. CDR1 is SGHDT, CDR2 YYEEEE, per germline. This CDR3 region has 15 residues. Unmatched junction bases numbered 9, after V lost 4 bases and J lost 7 bases. For the CDR3, the DNA is TGTGCCAGCAGCCTCGGGGTAGCGGGAGTAAATGAGCAGTTCTTC. Amino acid sequence: CASSLGVAGVNEQFF.

The chain is built from TRBV6-1 and TRBJ2-4; D remains unclear. Deletions cut 2 bases from V and 15 bases from J, with 11 bases between. The CDR3 has 11 amino acids. The V gene's germline CDR1 is MNHNS and CDR2 SASEGT. The CDR3 nucleotides are TGTGCCAGCAGTGAATCGTCCACGGGGTACTTC. It encodes CASSESSTGYF.

The chain links TRBV19 to TRBJ2-3; no reliable D call. CDR1 and CDR2 (germline): LNHDA, SQIVND (reference sequence). CDR3 size: 13 residues. Trimming removed 8 bases from V and 2 bases from J, with 11 bases in between. Here the CDR3 DNA reads TGTGCCAGTTATACTCCCCACACAGATACGCAGTATTTT. This gives the protein CASYTPHTDTQYF.

The chain joins TRBV15 to TRBJ2-5, with 9 bases lining up with TRBD2. The germline CDR1 and CDR2 sequences are LNHNV and YYDKDF (reference sequence). J gave up 5 bases and V 3 bases, and 1 base lay outside the gene matches. The CDR3 loop spans 13 amino acids. CDR3 loop: CATSSSGRETQYF. The CDR3 nucleotides read TGTGCCACCAGCAGCAGCGGGAGGGAGACCCAGTACTTC.

The chain combines TRBV19 with TRBJ1-1, with D possibly being TRBD1 (5 bases). Deletions cut 9 bases from V and 4 bases from J, with 12 bases between. This CDR3 is 12 amino acids long. Germline loops: CDR1 LNHDA, CDR2 SQIVND (reference sequence). In nucleotides, the CDR3 is TGTGCCAGCGGGGAGGGGCCCACTGAAGCTTTCTTT. It yields the protein CASGEGPTEAFF.

In this sample, this clone turned up once. V gene TRBV5-1 combines with J gene TRBJ2-7, with 7 bases identical to TRBD1. The CDR3 runs to 16 residues. Germline V gene sequence: CDR1 SGHRS, CDR2 YFSETQ. J was trimmed by 4 bases and V by 0 bases; bases with no gene match: 10. CDR3 loop: CASSLAYRGQGYEQYF. CDR3 sequence (DNA): TGCGCCAGCAGCTTGGCCTACAGGGGACAAGGGTACGAGCAGTACTTC.

V usage is TRBV3-1 (or the pseudogene TRBV3-2) and J usage is TRBJ2-7, with 12 bases lining up with TRBD2. Germline CDR1 and CDR2: LGHDT and YNNKEL (reference sequence). The CDR3 totals 16 residues. The V gene end was trimmed by 4 bases and the J gene end by 7 bases; junction bases not matched to a gene: 11. This CDR3 reads CASSLGRLAGGKEQYF. DNA for the CDR3: TGTGCCAGCAGCCTTGGCCGGCTAGCGGGAGGGAAGGAGCAGTACTTC.

CDR3 DNA: TGTGCCAGCTCACAATTAGCGGTTAGCTCCTACGAGCAGTACTTC. It specifies CASSQLAVSSYEQYF. The chain recombines TRBV18 with TRBJ2-7; the D gene is possibly TRBD2 (6 bases). The CDR3 loop spans 15 amino acids. Germline loops: CDR1 KGHSH, CDR2 LQKENI. V was trimmed by 4 bases and J by 0 bases, leaving 13 bases between them.

This chain joins TRBV18 and TRBJ2-1; TRBD2 aligns across 13 bases. J lost 7 bases, V lost 3 bases, and 6 bases had no gene match. There are 16 residues in the CDR3. In germline, CDR1 is KGHSH, CDR2 LQKENI. DNA of the CDR3: TGTGCCAGCTCACCTATGGGACTAGCGGGGCCGAATGAGCAGTTCTTC. This gives the protein CASSPMGLAGPNEQFF.

This clone was counted once. The gene calls are TRBV4-3 and TRBJ2-5; D gene ambiguous. The CDR3 covers 16 residues. Deletions cut 2 bases from V and 2 bases from J, with 15 bases between. The germline gives CDR1 LGHNA, CDR2 YSLEER. This CDR3 is CASSQYYPPLQETQYF. In DNA, the CDR3 is TGCGCCAGCAGCCAATACTATCCGCCCTTACAAGAGACCCAGTACTTC.

This clone was picked up one time. This sequence joins TRBV2 and TRBJ2-7, with 13 bases aligning to TRBD2. Germline assignment: CDR1 SNHLY and CDR2 FYNNEI. Trimming removed 0 bases from V and 1 base from J; junction bases left unmatched: 6. This CDR3 contains 18 residues. CDR3 sequence: CASSEALLLAGGSYEQYF. The CDR3 DNA is TGTGCCAGCAGTGAAGCGCTATTACTAGCGGGAGGGTCCTACGAGCAGTACTTC.